These 21 T cell receptor beta chains were sequenced from one sample in a study of cytomegalovirus exposure and HLA in healthy donors. In the PCR, 60 Vbeta and 13 Jbeta primers were used. Generated by immunoSEQ multiplex PCR, the TCRdb table keeps only in-frame clones and is missing some. The table has 90,000 to 100,000 clones, roughly a tenth seen once. Sequencing was done on a sample of PBMCs. These receptors came from a man aged 45-65 years in good health and CMV-seropositive.

This clone was counted only a few times. The V call is TRBV28, the J call TRBJ1-2, with TRBD1 identical over 7 bases. CDR3 length equals 15 residues. Germline values: CDR1 MDHEN, CDR2 SYDVKM. J gave up 8 bases and V 8 bases, and 17 bases lay outside the gene matches. The CDR3 nucleotides are TGTGCCAGCTCGATCGATCGACAGGGAATCTGGGGCTACACCTTC. It encodes CASSIDRQGIWGYTF.

The chain joins TRBV7-2 to TRBJ2-3; possible D gene TRBD2, 6 bases. Germline values: CDR1 SGHTA, CDR2 FQGNSA. Trimming took off 4 bases at V and 3 bases at J, with 14 bases between the two ends. The CDR3 sequence is 15 residues long. The CDR3 nucleotides are TGTGCCAGCAGCTCCGCGGGGTTTCGGACAGATACGCAGTATTTT. This codes for CASSSAGFRTDTQYF.

The CDR3 coding sequence is TGTGCCAGCAGCTTAGTCTCGGGAAATGAGCAGTTCTTC. This gives the protein CASSLVSGNEQFF. The chain is built from TRBV11-1 and TRBJ2-1; perhaps TRBD2 as D (5 bases). Germline CDR1 reads SGHAT; CDR2 reads FQDESV (reference sequence). The V gene lost 1 base and the J gene lost 7 bases, with 8 bases spanning the gap. This CDR3 region has 13 residues.

The chain links TRBV28 to TRBJ1-2; no reliable D call. V was cut by 7 bases and J by 4 bases, with 16 bases left in between. From germline, CDR1 is MDHEN and CDR2 SYDVKM. This CDR3 region has 14 residues. This CDR3 is CASTLGQGGYGYTF. The CDR3 DNA sequence: TGTGCCAGCACCCTAGGTCAAGGTGGCTATGGCTACACCTTC.

This clone was seen a handful of times. This sequence joins TRBV7-9 and TRBJ1-1, with TRBD1 matching over 7 bases. Germline V gene sequence: CDR1 SEHNR, CDR2 FQNEAQ (reference sequence). The length of the CDR3 is 13 residues. V lost 4 bases, J lost 3 bases, and 2 bases stayed unmatched. The CDR3 loop is CASSSQGHTEAFF. For the CDR3, the DNA is TGTGCCAGCAGCTCACAGGGGCACACTGAAGCTTTCTTT.

This clone was seen a handful of times. V is TRBV7-6 and J is TRBJ2-1; 10 bases are a match to TRBD1. The CDR3 spans 16 residues. Unmatched junction bases numbered 11, after V lost 5 bases and J lost 7 bases. Germline lookup yields CDR1 SGHVS and CDR2 FNYEAQ. CDR3 DNA: TGTGCCAGCAGCAATCAGGGACAGGGGTCTAAAAATGAGCAGTTCTTC. Protein sequence: CASSNQGQGSKNEQFF. Together with reference TRBV7-6 and TRBJ2-1, the CDR3 gives the full variable domain: GAGVSQSPRYKVTKRGQDVALRCDPISGHVSLYWYRQALGQGPEFLTYFNYEAQQDKSGLPNDRFSAERPEGSISTLTIQRTEQRDSAMYRCASSNQGQGSKNEQFFGPGTRLTVL.

The chain has TRBV9 and TRBJ2-1; 7 bases are shared with TRBD2. V was clipped by 3 bases and J by 12 bases; unmatched bases: 12. The CDR3 is made up of 14 amino acids. Germline V lookup: CDR1 SGDLS, CDR2 YYNGEE. CDR3 amino acids: CASSETSWSLLQFF. CDR3 bases: TGTGCCAGCAGCGAGACTAGCTGGAGTTTACTGCAGTTCTTC.

The chain is built from TRBV6-5 and TRBJ1-6; D unclear. Per the germline V gene, CDR1 is MNHEY and CDR2 is SVGAGI. The CDR3 has 15 amino acids. The V gene lost 6 bases and the J gene lost 6 bases, with 15 bases spanning the gap. The CDR3 DNA is TGTGCCAGCAGCCGAGCCCCAGAGGGTAATTCACCCCTCCACTTT. Amino acids: CASSRAPEGNSPLHF.

This clone was recorded a few times. The chain employs TRBV4-3 and TRBJ2-3, with TRBD2 identical over 8 bases. The J segment lost 0 bases and the V segment lost 0 bases, leaving 14 bases of the junction unmatched. The CDR3 extends over 20 amino acids. The germline V gene has CDR1 LGHNA and CDR2 YSLEER. The CDR3 nucleotides read TGCGCCAGCAGCCAAGATTTGGACGGGAGGGGATCTCGTAGCACAGATACGCAGTATTTT. Its protein is CASSQDLDGRGSRSTDTQYF.

This chain uses TRBV5-6 with TRBJ2-5; 11 nucleotides line up with TRBD2. The length of the CDR3 is 17 residues. CDR1 SGHDT and CDR2 YYEEEE come from the germline V gene. Trimming removed 4 bases from V and 2 bases from J; junction bases left unmatched: 10. Written as DNA, the CDR3 is TGTGCCAGCAGCCACGGGACTAGCGGAATCGTACAAGAGACCCAGTACTTC. Its translation: CASSHGTSGIVQETQYF.

This clone has ten or more counts. CDR3 loop: CSAIVDLNTEAFF. Here the CDR3 DNA reads TGCAGCGCCATTGTGGACTTGAACACTGAAGCTTTCTTT. The chain joins TRBV29-1 to TRBJ1-1, with no clear D. From germline, CDR1 is SQVTM and CDR2 ANQGSEA. V lost 7 bases and J 0 bases, leaving 12 bases between the germline ends. The CDR3 extends over 13 amino acids. Variable domain in full (rest from reference TRBV29-1 and TRBJ1-1): SAVISQKPSRDICQRGTSLTIQCQVDSQVTMMFWYRQQPGQSLTLIATANQGSEATYESGFVIDKFPISRPNLTFSTLTVSNMSPEDSSIYLCSAIVDLNTEAFFGQGTRLTVV.

This clone was seen a handful of times. V gene TRBV4-2 combines with J gene TRBJ2-7, with TRBD2 matching 8 bases. From germline, CDR1 is LGHNA and CDR2 YNFKEQ. The V segment lost 3 bases and the J segment 0 bases; nucleotides outside the gene matches: 10. The CDR3 runs 17 residues. The CDR3 sequence is CASSHVGTAGASYEQYF. CDR3 nucleotides: TGTGCCAGCAGCCATGTGGGTACAGCGGGGGCCTCCTACGAGCAGTACTTC.

The rearrangement joins TRBV28 to TRBJ2-1; the match to TRBD2 covers 10 bases. J gave up 6 bases and V 3 bases, and 11 bases lay outside the gene matches. CDR3 length equals 17 residues. CDR1 and CDR2 from the germline V gene are MDHEN and SYDVKM. The CDR3 region has the DNA TGTGCCAGCAGTTTCCGAACTATAGCGGGAGGAGGCAATGAGCAGTTCTTC. The encoded protein is CASSFRTIAGGGNEQFF.

This chain connects TRBV6-5 to TRBJ2-2; 8 bases agree with TRBD2. The germline V gene has CDR1 MNHEY and CDR2 SVGAGI. V was clipped by 7 bases and J by 4 bases; unmatched bases: 5. The CDR3 totals 14 residues. CDR3 region: CASNSGRVTGELFF. The CDR3 nucleotides are TGTGCCAGCAATTCCGGGAGGGTCACCGGGGAGCTGTTTTTT.

This clone came up many times. The chain employs TRBV28 and TRBJ1-2, with TRBD1 matching 7 bases. Germline values: CDR1 MDHEN, CDR2 SYDVKM. Unmatched junction bases numbered 5, after V lost 3 bases and J lost 1 base. The CDR3 extends over 15 amino acids. CDR3 sequence (DNA): TGTGCCAGCAGTTTTCAGGACAGGCATAACTATGGCTACACCTTC. Amino acids: CASSFQDRHNYGYTF.

The rearrangement joins TRBV7-2 to TRBJ1-2; TRBD1 aligns across 8 bases. Germline V lookup: CDR1 SGHTA, CDR2 FQGNSA. The J segment lost 5 bases and the V segment lost 5 bases, leaving 7 bases of the junction unmatched. CDR3 length: 14 residues. The CDR3 sequence: CASSRQGISYGYTF. In nucleotides, the CDR3 is TGTGCCAGCAGCCGACAGGGGATCTCATATGGCTACACCTTC.

This clone was recorded a few times. V is TRBV28 and J is TRBJ2-1; D perhaps matches TRBD2 (6 bases). V was pared by 6 bases and J by 3 bases, with 15 bases between. The germline V gene has CDR1 MDHEN and CDR2 SYDVKM. The CDR3 covers 15 residues. The chain's CDR3 is CASSRRRGDYNEQFF. CDR3 DNA sequence: TGTGCCAGCAGCCGGAGGAGGGGCGACTACAATGAGCAGTTCTTC.

This clone was picked up a small number of times. CDR3 coding DNA: TGCAGCGCCCGAAGCGGGACAGGAGGGTTGACTGAAGCTTTCTTT. This codes for CSARSGTGGLTEAFF. This sequence joins TRBV29-1 and TRBJ1-1, with 8 bases aligning to TRBD1. Germline V gene sequence: CDR1 SQVTM, CDR2 ANQGSEA. V shed 7 bases and J 5 bases; nucleotides not matched to a gene: 15. The CDR3 covers 15 residues.

This clone was detected a few times. At the DNA level, this CDR3 is encoded by other sequences in the same sample as well. This chain links TRBV7-3 with TRBJ2-1; tentatively, D is TRBD2 (5 bases). Trimming shortened V by 5 bases and J by 0 bases, and 11 bases separated the two germline ends. This CDR3 is built from 15 residues. The germline CDR1 and CDR2 sequences are SGHTA and FQGTGA. The CDR3 protein is CASSLSGSSYNEQFF. CDR3 nucleotide sequence: TGTGCCAGCAGCCTGAGCGGAAGCTCCTACAATGAGCAGTTCTTC.

This chain connects TRBV28 to TRBJ1-5, with 8 positions matching TRBD1. The junction had 5 bases not matched to a gene; V was cut back by 2 bases and J by 5 bases. The CDR3 is 15 amino acids. Germline values: CDR1 MDHEN, CDR2 SYDVKM. CDR3 loop: CASSLTTGAHQPQHF. The CDR3 nucleotides read TGTGCCAGCAGTTTAACGACAGGGGCGCATCAGCCCCAGCATTTT.

This clone showed up just a few times. The chain carries TRBV5-6 and TRBJ1-2; a weak D match, TRBD1 (6 bases). Looked up from germline, CDR1 is SGHDT and CDR2 is YYEEEE. Trimming shortened V by 4 bases and J by 6 bases, and 22 bases separated the two germline ends. CDR3 length: 16 amino acids. The CDR3 bases are TGTGCCAGCAGCGCGGAGGACAGCGGAAACAGGGATGGCTACACCTTC. This encodes CASSAEDSGNRDGYTF.